This T cell receptor beta chain derives from a study of T cell responses to AZD1222 COVID-19 vaccine. Study-level results: Possibly, clonal diversity was underestimated; donors were largely white British and included more females. Reportedly, close to half of spike-specific TCRs are directed against unmutated variant regions. Spike-specific TCR breadth and depth were elevated following two AZD1222 doses. After the peak T cell response, and only then, were repertoires sampled.

Libraries were prepared by immunoSEQ multiplex PCR; TCRdb keeps only in-frame clonotypes and omits some of them. The sample lists 150,000 to 200,000 clones, 75% to 90% occurring once. The CDR3 contains 15 residues. CDR1 and CDR2 (germline): MNHEY, SVGAGI. Trimming shortened V by 7 bases and J by 0 bases, and 13 bases separated the two germline ends. The table lists this clone with a count of one. Antigen: not known. The TCR sequence derives from an adult in good health. The sample in question was peripheral blood, obtained on day 0 of AZD1222 vaccination. This chain connects TRBV6-5 to TRBJ1-5; D call uncertain. CDR3 region: CASNPRRGSNQPQHF. The DNA for the CDR3 is TGTGCCAGCAACCCAAGGCGGGGTAGCAATCAGCCCCAGCATTTT.